Sequencing of this TCR beta chain was carried out in a study of blood T cell repertoires in COVID-19. Seattle researchers signed up patients amid active infection and tracked them longitudinally. Trimming stripped 4 bases from V and 4 bases from J, with 17 bases between. Germline lookup yields CDR1 SGHRS and CDR2 YFSETQ. The CDR3 has 16 amino acids. TCRdb's table, derived via immunoSEQ multiplex PCR, lists solely in-frame clones and lacks some. The sample holds 500,000 to 600,000 clones, around 90% seen once. The sequenced material came from peripheral blood. This receptor was taken from a woman in her forties or fifties with COVID-19, enrolled during active disease. The chain couples TRBV5-1 to TRBJ2-2, with D maybe TRBD1 (5 bases). The DNA for the CDR3 is TGCGCCAGCAGCCTAAATCAGGGAAGGGCCACCGGGGAGCTGTTTTTT. Its translation: CASSLNQGRATGELFF.